Presented here are 12 T cell receptor beta chains from one specimen sequenced in a study of blood T cells in healthy people across ages. Together with a sample-barcoded 5' primer, a J-beta primer mix was included in a second PCR lasting about 6 to 11 cycles. MiXCR was run by TCRdb on the 5' RACE reads, yielding one entry per CDR3 protein. Among 1.5 million to 2 million distinct CDR3 sequences listed, under 30% were seen once. Source material: blood. These receptors were collected from a woman in her 30s in good health.

The chain links TRBV14 to TRBJ2-1, with TRBD2 matching 15 bases. Germline V CDR1 and CDR2: SGHDN, FVKESK. Unmatched junction bases numbered 5, after V lost 4 bases and J lost 4 bases. The CDR3 runs 17 residues. The chain's CDR3 is CASSLGLAGGKYNEQFF. For the CDR3, the DNA is TGTGCCAGCAGCCTCGGACTAGCGGGGGGGAAGTACAATGAGCAGTTCTTC. Full variable domain (missing parts from reference TRBV14 and TRBJ2-1): EAGVTQFPSHSVIEKGQTVTLRCDPISGHDNLYWYRRVMGKEIKFLLHFVKESKQDESGMPNNRFLAERTGGTYSTLKVQPAELEDSGVYFCASSLGLAGGKYNEQFFGPGTRLTVL.

Remarks on this clonotype: One base away lies a much larger clone, so this may be a sequencing read error. This chain joins TRBV5-1 and TRBJ2-1; the D is unclear. The CDR3 length is 15 residues. Germline V gives CDR1 SGHRS, CDR2 YFSETQ. This chain's CDR3 is CASSLGSWSYDEQFF. Here the CDR3 DNA reads TGCGCCAGCAGCTTGGGCAGTTGGTCCTACGATGAGCAGTTCTTC.

This clonotype showed up just a few times. The chain uses TRBV2 and TRBJ1-5; D gene ambiguous. Germline CDR1 and CDR2: SNHLY and FYNNEI. Trimming stripped 8 bases from V and 3 bases from J, with 17 bases between. The CDR3 runs 15 residues. The CDR3 is CASRRERFDNQPQHF. The CDR3 DNA follows: TGTGCCAGCCGCCGGGAGAGGTTTGACAATCAGCCCCAGCATTTT.

This chain connects TRBV6-2 or TRBV6-3 to TRBJ2-1; TRBD2 is a possible D gene (7 bases). Germline CDR1 MNHEY, CDR2 SVGEGT. The V end lost 6 bases, the J end lost 4 bases, and 16 bases lay between the germline ends. This CDR3 comprises 15 residues. CDR3 protein: CASSRGGGGYNEQFF. DNA for the CDR3: TGTGCCAGCAGCCGTGGGGGCGGGGGTTACAATGAGCAGTTCTTC.

This sequence joins TRBV6-6 and TRBJ1-4; TRBD1 agrees at 8 bases. The CDR3 length is 15 residues. CDR1 and CDR2 from the germline V gene are MNHNY and SVGAGI (reference sequence). J gave up 5 bases and V 2 bases, and 4 bases lay outside the gene matches. Here the CDR3 reads CASSYQGQANEKLFF. CDR3 bases: TGTGCCAGCAGTTACCAGGGACAGGCGAATGAAAAACTGTTTTTT.

The rearrangement links TRBV25-1 to TRBJ1-4; D is perhaps TRBD1 (5 bases). Trimming removed 3 bases from V and 0 bases from J, with 11 bases in between. The germline gives CDR1 MGHDK, CDR2 SYGVNS. This CDR3 comprises 16 residues. The CDR3 DNA sequence: TGTGCCAGCAGTGAGACGGGGGGGGCAACTAATGAAAAACTGTTTTTT. Translation gives CASSETGGATNEKLFF.

A remark on this clonotype: Germline and junction disagree at one end, which may indicate a read error. The CDR3 DNA reads TGCAGTGCACAAAAGAGGGGCGGGATGAACACCGGGGGGCTGTTTTTT. It is translated as CSAQKRGGMNTGGLFF. The chain employs TRBV20-1 and TRBJ2-2; weak D call: TRBD2 (6 bases). CDR1 and CDR2 from the germline V gene are DFQATT and SNEGSKA (reference sequence). This CDR3 has 16 residues.

Remarks on this clonotype: One end of the junction does not line up with germline, which may come from a read error. The CDR3 loop is CSARQGTNEKLVF. The CDR3 DNA sequence: TGCAGTGCTCGACAGGGGACTAATGAAAAACTGGTTTTT. This sequence joins TRBV20-1 and TRBJ1-4; 8 nucleotides agree with TRBD1. In germline, CDR1 is DFQATT, CDR2 SNEGSKA (reference sequence). The CDR3 contains 13 residues.

This clonotype turned up a few times. The chain links TRBV6-5 to TRBJ1-1; 8 nucleotides match TRBD1. Unmatched junction bases numbered 4, after V lost 8 bases and J lost 8 bases. The V gene's germline CDR1 is MNHEY and CDR2 SVGAGI. The CDR3 spans 11 residues. CDR3 nucleotides: TGTGCCAGCCAACAGGGGGGCGAAGCTTTCTTT. This codes for CASQQGGEAFF.

This clonotype was counted ten times or more. V and J are TRBV20-1 and TRBJ1-2, with no clear D. Germline CDR1 is DFQATT and CDR2 is SNEGSKA (reference sequence). CDR3 length equals 13 residues. Trimming stripped 6 bases from V and 4 bases from J, with 15 bases between. The chain's CDR3 is CSARREAFYGYTF. CDR3 sequence (DNA): TGCAGTGCGAGACGAGAGGCATTCTATGGCTACACCTTC.

This clonotype was seen a handful of times. The rearrangement uses TRBV28 and TRBJ2-4; maybe TRBD1 (5 bases). The J call is uncertain, as TRBJ2-5 better fits the DNA end. The CDR3 loop spans 14 amino acids. Germline V gives CDR1 MDHEN, CDR2 SYDVKM. DNA of the CDR3: TGTGCCAGCAGGAGAACAGGTTCCCGGGAGACCCAGTACTTC. Translating gives CASRRTGSRETQYF.

This clonotype showed up just a few times. The chain employs TRBV7-2 and TRBJ1-2, with D possibly TRBD1 on 5 matching bases. The CDR3 sequence is 13 residues long. Trimming removed 5 bases at V and 7 bases at J, with 14 bases between. Germline V gene data show CDR1 as SGHTA and CDR2 as FQGNSA. The CDR3 protein is CASSGAALSGYTF. DNA of the CDR3: TGTGCCAGCAGCGGGGCAGCCCTAAGTGGCTACACCTTC.